These 2 T cell receptor beta chains were all obtained from the same sample, sequenced in a study of cytomegalovirus exposure and HLA in healthy donors. This PCR relied on a set of 60 Vbeta primers and 13 Jbeta primers. Only in-frame clones appear in the TCRdb table, and some are missing; sequencing was by immunoSEQ multiplex PCR. The table records roughly 150,000 clones, around 75% of them present only once. The specimen sequenced was PBMCs. These receptors were taken from a man in his 60s in good health and CMV-seronegative.

The chain has TRBV7-2 and TRBJ1-5; D is undetermined. This CDR3 contains 12 residues. Germline CDR1 is SGHTA and CDR2 is FQGNSA. V lost 4 bases to trimming and J lost 9 bases, with 10 bases between them. CDR3 loop: CASSSSGRPQHF. Here the CDR3 DNA reads TGTGCCAGCAGCTCGTCAGGTCGGCCCCAGCATTTT.

The J gene is TRBJ2-7, the V gene TRBV9; 9 bases agree with TRBD1. This CDR3 region has 15 residues. The V gene end was trimmed by 8 bases and the J gene end by 0 bases; junction bases not matched to a gene: 9. Germline V gene data show CDR1 as SGDLS and CDR2 as YYNGEE. CDR3 nucleotides: TGTGCCAGTTCCCTGGGGACAGGGAGCTCCTACGAGCAGTACTTC. Its translation is CASSLGTGSSYEQYF.